This note documents a single TCR beta chain sequence. Its antigen remains unknown. The junction and the germline gene differ at one end; a read error may be behind it. The sample comes from a study of molecular identifiers for immune sequencing clone quantification. Study-level points and caveats: Clonotypes topping 20 RNA copies carried over 97% of effector molecules but under 1% of naive ones.

Libraries of bulk TCR were made by previously described methods (with listed TCR primers). TCRdb reanalysed the PCR reads using MiXCR and keeps one entry per CDR3 protein. The sample records about 70,000 distinct CDR3 sequences, approximately 17% being singletons. This CDR3 has 11 residues. The germline V gene has CDR1 SGHAT and CDR2 FQNNGV. The sequencing input was naive CD8+ T cells from blood, with Jurkat cell RNA spiked in. Described subset: FACS-sorted CD8+CD4-CCR7+CD45RA+ naive T cells. The source is a human donor in good health. Some libraries in this study had Jurkat cell RNA spiked in. The chain is built from TRBV11-2 and TRBJ2-7; D may be TRBD1 (5 bases). The CDR3 protein is CASSFGHERYF. CDR3 bases: TGTGCCAGCAGCTTTGGACACGAGCGGTACTTC.